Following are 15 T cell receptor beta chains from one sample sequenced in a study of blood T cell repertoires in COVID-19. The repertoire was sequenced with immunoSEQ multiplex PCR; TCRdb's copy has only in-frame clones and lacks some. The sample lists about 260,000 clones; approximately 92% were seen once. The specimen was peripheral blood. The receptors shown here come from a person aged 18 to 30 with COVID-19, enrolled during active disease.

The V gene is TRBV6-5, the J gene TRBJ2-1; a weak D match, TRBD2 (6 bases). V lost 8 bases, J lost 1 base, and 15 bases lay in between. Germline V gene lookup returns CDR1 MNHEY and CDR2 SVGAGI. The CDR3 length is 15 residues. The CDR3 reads CASQAGRGSYNEQFF. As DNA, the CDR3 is TGTGCCAGCCAGGCGGGTCGGGGGTCCTACAATGAGCAGTTCTTC.

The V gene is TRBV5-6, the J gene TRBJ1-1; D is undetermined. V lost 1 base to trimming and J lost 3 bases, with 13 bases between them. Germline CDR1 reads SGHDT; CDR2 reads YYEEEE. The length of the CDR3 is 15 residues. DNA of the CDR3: TGTGCCAGCAGCTTGTTTAGCAGAGACTACACTGAAGCTTTCTTT. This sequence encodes CASSLFSRDYTEAFF. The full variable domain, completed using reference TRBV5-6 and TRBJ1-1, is DAGVTQSPTHLIKTRGQQVTLRCSPKSGHDTVSWYQQALGQGPQFIFQYYEEEERQRGNFPDRFSGHQFPNYSSELNVNALLLGDSALYLCASSLFSRDYTEAFFGQGTRLTVV.

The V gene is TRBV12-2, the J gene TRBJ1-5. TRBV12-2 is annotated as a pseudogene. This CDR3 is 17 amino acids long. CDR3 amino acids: CASRLAEEGFSNQPQHF. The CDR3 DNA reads TGTGCAAGTCGCTTAGCCGAGGAGGGATTCAGCAATCAGCCCCAGCATTTT.

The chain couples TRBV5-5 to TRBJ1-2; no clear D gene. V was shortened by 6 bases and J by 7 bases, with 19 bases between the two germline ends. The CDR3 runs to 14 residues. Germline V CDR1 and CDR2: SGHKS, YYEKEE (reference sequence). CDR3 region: CASIKLPGLGGYTF. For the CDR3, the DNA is TGTGCCAGCATAAAGCTTCCGGGGTTAGGTGGCTACACCTTC.

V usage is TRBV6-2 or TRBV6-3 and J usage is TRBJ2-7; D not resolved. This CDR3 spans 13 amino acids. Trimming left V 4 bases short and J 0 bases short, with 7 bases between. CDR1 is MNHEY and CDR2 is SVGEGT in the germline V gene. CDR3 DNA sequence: TGTGCCAGCAGTTCCCGGTACTCCTACGAGCAGTACTTC. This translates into CASSSRYSYEQYF.

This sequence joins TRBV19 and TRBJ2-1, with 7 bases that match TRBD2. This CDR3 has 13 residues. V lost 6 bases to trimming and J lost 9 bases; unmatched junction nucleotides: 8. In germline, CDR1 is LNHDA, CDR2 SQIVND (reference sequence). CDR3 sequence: CASSGGSLIEQFF. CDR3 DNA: TGTGCCAGTAGCGGCGGGAGTCTGATTGAGCAGTTCTTC.

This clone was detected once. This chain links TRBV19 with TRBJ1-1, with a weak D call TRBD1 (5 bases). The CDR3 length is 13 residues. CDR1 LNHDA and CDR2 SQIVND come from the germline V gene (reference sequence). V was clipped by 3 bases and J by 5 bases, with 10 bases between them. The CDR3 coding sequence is TGTGCCAGTAGTATGACAGTTCTGACTGAAGCTTTCTTT. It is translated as CASSMTVLTEAFF.

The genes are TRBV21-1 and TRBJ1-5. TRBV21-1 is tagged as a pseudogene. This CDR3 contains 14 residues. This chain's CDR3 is CASSSPSLEEPQHF. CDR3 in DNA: TGTGCCAGCAGCTCCCCGTCCCTCGAGGAGCCCCAGCATTTT.

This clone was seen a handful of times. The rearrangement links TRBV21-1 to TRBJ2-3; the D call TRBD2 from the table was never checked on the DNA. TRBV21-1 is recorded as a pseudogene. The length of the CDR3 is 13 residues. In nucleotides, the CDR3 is TGTGCCAGCGGGGACTATAGCACAGATACGCAGTATTTT. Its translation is CASGDYSTDTQYF.

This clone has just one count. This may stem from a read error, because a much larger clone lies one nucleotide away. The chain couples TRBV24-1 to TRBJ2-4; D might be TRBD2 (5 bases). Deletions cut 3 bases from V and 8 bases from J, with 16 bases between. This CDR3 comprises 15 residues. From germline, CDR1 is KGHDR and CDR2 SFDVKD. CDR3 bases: TGTGCCACCAGTGATCCGAGGGAAAGTCCGGACATTCAGTACTTC. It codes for CATSDPRESPDIQYF.

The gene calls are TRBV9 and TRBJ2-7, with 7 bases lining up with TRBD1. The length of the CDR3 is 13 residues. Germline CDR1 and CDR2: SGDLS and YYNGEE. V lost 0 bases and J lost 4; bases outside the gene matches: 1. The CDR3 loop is CASSVGDRYEQYF. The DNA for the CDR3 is TGTGCCAGCAGCGTAGGGGACAGATACGAGCAGTACTTC.

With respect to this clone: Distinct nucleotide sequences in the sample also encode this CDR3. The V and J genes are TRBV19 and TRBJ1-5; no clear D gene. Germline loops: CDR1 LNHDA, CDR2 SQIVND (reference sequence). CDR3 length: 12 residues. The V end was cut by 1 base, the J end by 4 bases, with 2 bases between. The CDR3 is CASSIANQPQHF. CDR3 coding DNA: TGTGCCAGTAGTATAGCGAATCAGCCCCAGCATTTT.

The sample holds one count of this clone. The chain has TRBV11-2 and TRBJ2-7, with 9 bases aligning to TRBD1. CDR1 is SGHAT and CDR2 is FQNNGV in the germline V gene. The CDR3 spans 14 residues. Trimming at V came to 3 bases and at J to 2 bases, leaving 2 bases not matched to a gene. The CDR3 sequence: CASSFGTGPYEQYF. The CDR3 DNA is TGTGCCAGCAGCTTCGGGACAGGGCCCTACGAGCAGTACTTC.

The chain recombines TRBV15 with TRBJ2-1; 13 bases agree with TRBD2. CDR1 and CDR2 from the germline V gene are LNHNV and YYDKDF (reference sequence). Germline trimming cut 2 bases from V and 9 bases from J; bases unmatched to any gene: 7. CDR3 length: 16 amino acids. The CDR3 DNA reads TGTGCCACCAGCAGACACACGGGACTAGCGGGAACTGAGCAGTTCTTC. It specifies CATSRHTGLAGTEQFF.

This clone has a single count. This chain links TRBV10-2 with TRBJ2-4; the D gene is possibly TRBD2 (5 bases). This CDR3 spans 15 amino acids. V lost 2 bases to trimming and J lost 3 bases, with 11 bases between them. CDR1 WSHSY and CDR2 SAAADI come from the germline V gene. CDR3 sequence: CASSETGLGKNIQYF. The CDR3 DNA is TGCGCCAGCAGTGAGACGGGGTTGGGCAAAAACATTCAGTACTTC.